The clone carrying this TCR beta chain showed up just once. Its antigen is undetermined. The germline gene is not matched at one end of the junction; a read error may be the cause. What was amplified from RNA transcripts were TCR beta CDR3 regions. HTBI primers were the set used in a first-round RT-PCR of the TCR CDR3. TCRdb re-called the multiplex PCR reads with MiXCR, one entry per CDR3 protein. Among about 530,000 distinct CDR3 sequences listed, 17% were seen once. From germline, CDR1 is KGHSH and CDR2 LQKENI. The CDR3 spans 15 residues. These data are taken from a study of T cells in Graves' hyperthyroidism and ophthalmopathy. Study-level results: Most expanded thyroid clonotypes above 0.001 recurred in blood.

Diagnosis relied on clinical symptoms, serum thyroxine and TRAb, thyroid ultrasound and orbital computed tomography. Sample: blood. The chain links TRBV18 to TRBJ2-4, with 8 bases aligning to TRBD1. The clonotype originates from a woman aged 18 to 35 with Graves' ophthalmopathy. The CDR3 region has the DNA TGTGCCAGCTCACCATCGGACAGGGTGGCAAACATTGAGTACTTC. Encoded protein: CASSPSDRVANIEYF.